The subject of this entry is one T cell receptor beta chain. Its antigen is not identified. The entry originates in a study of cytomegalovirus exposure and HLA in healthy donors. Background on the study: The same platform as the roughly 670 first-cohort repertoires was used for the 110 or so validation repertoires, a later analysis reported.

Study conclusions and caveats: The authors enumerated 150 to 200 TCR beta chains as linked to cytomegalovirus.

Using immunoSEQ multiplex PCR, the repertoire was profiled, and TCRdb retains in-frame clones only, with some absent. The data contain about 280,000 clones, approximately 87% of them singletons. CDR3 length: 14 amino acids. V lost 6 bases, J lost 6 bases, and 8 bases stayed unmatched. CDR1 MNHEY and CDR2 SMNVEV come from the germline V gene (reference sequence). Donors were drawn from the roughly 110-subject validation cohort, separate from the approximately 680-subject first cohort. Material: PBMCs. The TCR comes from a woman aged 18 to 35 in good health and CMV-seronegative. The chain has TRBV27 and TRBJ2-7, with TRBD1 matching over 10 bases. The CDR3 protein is CASSDRDRGGEQYF. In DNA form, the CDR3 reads TGTGCCAGCAGCGACCGGGACAGGGGCGGCGAGCAGTACTTC.